These 12 T cell receptor beta chains came from one sample sequenced in a study of blood T cell repertoires in COVID-19. Here immunoSEQ multiplex PCR was the method, and the copy in TCRdb shows in-frame clones only, minus some. The sample records a few hundred thousand clones, 88% being singletons. What was sequenced was peripheral blood. These receptors were taken from a woman aged 25 to 39 who had recovered from COVID-19.

The chain carries TRBV3-1 (or the pseudogene TRBV3-2) and TRBJ2-7; a weak D match, TRBD2 (5 bases). This CDR3 is 14 amino acids long. Per the germline V gene, CDR1 is LGHDT and CDR2 is YNNKEL (reference sequence). V gave up 1 base and J gave up 3 bases, with 10 bases separating them. CDR3 in amino acids: CASSQVTGDYEQYF. In DNA, the CDR3 is TGTGCCAGCAGCCAAGTAACCGGGGACTACGAGCAGTACTTC.

This clone was found once. The chain is built from TRBV19 and TRBJ1-1; tentatively, D is TRBD1 (6 bases). The CDR3 loop spans 13 amino acids. The germline V and J ends were trimmed by 6 bases and 1 base, with 9 bases remaining between them. Germline V gives CDR1 LNHDA, CDR2 SQIVND (reference sequence). Here the CDR3 DNA reads TGTGCCAGTAGCACAGGGCAGAACACTGAAGCTTTCTTT. This encodes CASSTGQNTEAFF.

The chain links TRBV6-5 to TRBJ1-2; possibly TRBD1 for D (6 bases). Looked up from germline, CDR1 is MNHEY and CDR2 is SVGAGI. V was clipped by 4 bases and J by 0 bases, with 12 bases between them. This CDR3 region has 15 residues. CDR3 in amino acids: CASSSPTGPNYGYTF. The DNA for the CDR3 is TGTGCCAGCAGTTCCCCGACAGGCCCTAACTATGGCTACACCTTC.

The rearrangement joins TRBV3-1 (or the pseudogene TRBV3-2) to TRBJ2-4, with a weak D call TRBD2 (5 bases). Germline CDR1 LGHDT, CDR2 YNNKEL (reference sequence). This CDR3 comprises 13 residues. Trimming took 1 base from V and 8 from J, leaving 9 bases between them. The CDR3 protein is CASSQGGRDIQYF. As DNA, the CDR3 is TGTGCCAGCAGCCAAGGAGGGCGCGACATTCAGTACTTC.

V is TRBV4-1 and J is TRBJ1-1; no clear D. This CDR3 spans 15 amino acids. Trimming pared 0 bases from V and 1 base from J, leaving 9 bases between. Germline CDR1 reads MGHRA; CDR2 reads YSYEKL. CDR3 amino acids: CASSQERAPNTEAFF. CDR3 DNA sequence: TGCGCCAGCAGCCAAGAGAGGGCCCCGAACACTGAAGCTTTCTTT.

V gene TRBV11-1 combines with J gene TRBJ2-7; TRBD1 matches at 12 bases. The CDR3 totals 15 residues. J was trimmed by 7 bases and V by 5 bases; bases with no gene match: 9. Germline CDR1 SGHAT, CDR2 FQDESV (reference sequence). CDR3: CASSMLGQGAREQYF. The CDR3 DNA is TGTGCCAGCAGCATGCTGGGACAGGGGGCGCGAGAGCAGTACTTC.

This clone was seen a single time. The V gene is TRBV27, the J gene TRBJ1-1; 9 positions match TRBD1. The V segment lost 7 bases and the J segment 4 bases; nucleotides outside the gene matches: 4. From germline, CDR1 is MNHEY and CDR2 SMNVEV (reference sequence). This CDR3 is built from 13 residues. This CDR3 reads CASTGQGSTEAFF. DNA of the CDR3: TGTGCCAGCACGGGACAGGGATCCACTGAAGCTTTCTTT.

The V gene is TRBV5-1, the J gene TRBJ2-3, with D perhaps matching TRBD1 (5 bases). V was cut by 0 bases and J by 2 bases, with 13 bases left in between. The CDR3 has 16 residues. Germline CDR1 is SGHRS and CDR2 is YFSETQ. The CDR3 DNA sequence: TGCGCCAGCAGCTTGGCCCTGCAGGGCGCCACAGATACGCAGTATTTT. Protein product: CASSLALQGATDTQYF.

J is TRBJ1-2 and V is TRBV30; D is unresolved. Deletions cut 3 bases from V and 2 bases from J, with 10 bases between. CDR1 and CDR2 from the germline V gene are GTSNPN and SVGIG (reference sequence). This CDR3 spans 13 amino acids. In nucleotides, the CDR3 is TGTGCCTGGAGAACACGTCCCAACTATGGCTACACCTTC. This encodes CAWRTRPNYGYTF.

The sample holds a few counts of this clone. CDR3 in amino acids: CASAQGRGDEQFF. The CDR3 nucleotides are TGTGCCAGCGCCCAAGGGCGCGGGGATGAGCAGTTCTTC. The chain carries TRBV18 and TRBJ2-1; D possibly corresponds to TRBD2 (6 bases). The V gene lost 8 bases and the J gene lost 8 bases, with 16 bases spanning the gap. In germline, CDR1 is KGHSH, CDR2 LQKENI. The CDR3 runs to 13 residues. The full variable domain, in which reference TRBV18 and TRBJ2-1 provide the parts outside the CDR3, is NAGVMQNPRHLVRRRGQEARLRCSPMKGHSHVYWYRQLPEEGLKFMVYLQKENIIDESGMPKERFSAEFPKEGPSILRIQQVVRGDSAAYFCASAQGRGDEQFFGPGTRLTVL.

In this sample, this clone turned up a few times. The chain joins TRBV6-5 to TRBJ1-2, with 8 bases fitting TRBD1. Germline values: CDR1 MNHEY, CDR2 SVGAGI. CDR3 length equals 14 residues. J gave up 8 bases and V 5 bases, and 10 bases lay outside the gene matches. Here the CDR3 DNA reads TGTGCCAGCAGTCCCGGACAGGGTGGTAGGGGCTACACCTTC. It specifies CASSPGQGGRGYTF.

The chain uses TRBV13 and TRBJ2-3; perhaps TRBD1 as D (6 bases). Deletions cut 5 bases from V and 1 base from J, with 10 bases between. From germline, CDR1 is PRHDT and CDR2 FYEKMQ (reference sequence). The CDR3 length is 14 residues. The CDR3 reads CASSPWTGTDTQYF. The CDR3 region has the DNA TGTGCCAGCAGCCCCTGGACAGGCACAGATACGCAGTATTTT.